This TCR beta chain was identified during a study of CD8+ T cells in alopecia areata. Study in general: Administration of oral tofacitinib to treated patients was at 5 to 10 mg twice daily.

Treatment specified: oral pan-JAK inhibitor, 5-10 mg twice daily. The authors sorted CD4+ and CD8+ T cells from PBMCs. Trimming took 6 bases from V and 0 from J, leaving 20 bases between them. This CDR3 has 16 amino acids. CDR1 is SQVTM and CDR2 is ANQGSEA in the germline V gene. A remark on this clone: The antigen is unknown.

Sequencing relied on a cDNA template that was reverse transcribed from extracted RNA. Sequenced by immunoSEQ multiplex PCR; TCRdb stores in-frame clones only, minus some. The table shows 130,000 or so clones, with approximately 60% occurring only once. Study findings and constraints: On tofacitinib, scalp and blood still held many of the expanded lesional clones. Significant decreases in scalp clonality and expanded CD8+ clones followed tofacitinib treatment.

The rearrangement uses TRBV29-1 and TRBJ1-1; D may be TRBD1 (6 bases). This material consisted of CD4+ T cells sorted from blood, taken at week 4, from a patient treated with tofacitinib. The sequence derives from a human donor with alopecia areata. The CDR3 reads CSVGGTSTRLNTEAFF. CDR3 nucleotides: TGCAGCGTAGGAGGGACATCTACACGGCTGAACACTGAAGCTTTCTTT.